This entry lists 29 T cell receptor beta chains sequenced from one sample in a study of PD-L1 blockade in urothelial cancer (TCRdb year 2017). The time point label of this sample denotes: pretreatment peripheral blood. The library was generated by the immunoSEQ multiplex PCR assay. Entries here come from immuneACCESS through TCRdb and include only in-frame sequences with V and J called. Some clones fail to appear in such tables; in the studies checked, an unresolved V gene covers under half of the shortfall, and the cause of the remainder is unknown. Across this sample there are over 65,000 clones, with 90% seen only once. The ten largest clones capture around 4.8% of the sample. The sample in question was PBMCs, obtained around atezolizumab (anti-PD-L1) treatment. These receptors all stem from a man aged 70 or older with urothelial cancer.

The chain links TRBV5-1 to TRBJ2-7, with D tentatively TRBD1 (7 bases). The germline V gene has CDR1 SGHRS and CDR2 YFSETQ. Trimming stripped 6 bases from V and 4 bases from J, with 17 bases between. The CDR3 has 14 residues. CDR3 sequence (DNA): TGCGCCAGCAACCACAGGGGAGGAGGGTACGAGCAGTACTTC. It translates to CASNHRGGGYEQYF. The complete variable domain, with remaining parts taken from reference TRBV5-1 and TRBJ2-7, reads KAGVTQTPRYLIKTRGQQVTLSCSPISGHRSVSWYQQTPGQGLQFLFEYFSETQRNKGNFPGRFSGRQFSNSRSEMNVSTLELGDSALYLCASNHRGGGYEQYFGPGTRLTVT.

This chain uses TRBV15 with TRBJ2-7; 7 bases map to TRBD2. Unmatched junction bases numbered 5, after V lost 6 bases and J lost 0 bases. The V gene's germline CDR1 is LNHNV and CDR2 YYDKDF (reference sequence). This CDR3 region has 14 residues. In nucleotides, the CDR3 is TGTGCCACCAGAGCTAGCGGAGGCTCCTACGAGCAGTACTTC. Protein product: CATRASGGSYEQYF.

This chain links TRBV4-1 with TRBJ1-1; D is undetermined. Looked up from germline, CDR1 is MGHRA and CDR2 is YSYEKL. Trimming pared 5 bases from V and 13 bases from J, leaving 26 bases between. The CDR3 totals 15 residues. Here the CDR3 reads CASSEAGGPNPTGFF. The DNA for the CDR3 is TGCGCCAGCAGCGAAGCGGGAGGGCCAAACCCGACGGGTTTCTTT.

This rearrangement joins TRBV27 to TRBJ2-7; TRBD1 is a possible D gene (6 bases). This CDR3 is built from 16 residues. V dropped 6 bases and J dropped 0 bases, with 18 bases sitting between them. CDR1 is MNHEY and CDR2 is SMNVEV in the germline V gene (reference sequence). Here the CDR3 DNA reads TGTGCCAGCAGCTTAAGGCCCGGACAGCTCTCCTACGAGCAGTACTTC. It translates to CASSLRPGQLSYEQYF.

The V and J genes are TRBV19 and TRBJ1-1; TRBD1 aligns across 9 bases. The CDR3 is 15 residues long. The V segment lost 3 bases and the J segment 6 bases; nucleotides outside the gene matches: 8. CDR1 is LNHDA, CDR2 SQIVND, per germline (reference sequence). The CDR3 DNA sequence: TGTGCCAGTAGTATCATCGACAGGGGGGTCGCTGAAGCTTTCTTT. Translated: CASSIIDRGVAEAFF.

V usage is TRBV9 and J usage is TRBJ2-2; D might be TRBD1 (6 bases). CDR1 and CDR2 (germline): SGDLS, YYNGEE. The CDR3 has 15 residues. The V end lost 8 bases, the J end lost 4 bases, and 18 bases lay between the germline ends. The CDR3 reads CASDELGGGTGELFF. CDR3 sequence (DNA): TGTGCCAGTGATGAACTTGGGGGCGGCACCGGGGAGCTGTTTTTT.

CDR3: CASSEERGRNQPQHF. In DNA, the CDR3 is TGTGCCAGCAGTGAAGAACGAGGCCGGAATCAGCCCCAGCATTTT. The chain employs TRBV6-1 and TRBJ1-5, with unresolved D. Germline lookup yields CDR1 MNHNS and CDR2 SASEGT. Trimming shortened V by 1 base and J by 4 bases, and 11 bases separated the two germline ends. The CDR3 contains 15 residues.

This rearrangement joins TRBV6-5 to TRBJ2-3; tentatively, D is TRBD1 (6 bases). Trimming left V 7 bases short and J 4 bases short, with 18 bases between. The germline gives CDR1 MNHEY, CDR2 SVGAGI. This CDR3 contains 15 residues. CDR3 residues: CASTDPRGAADTQYF. The DNA of the CDR3 is TGTGCCAGCACCGATCCCAGGGGCGCGGCAGATACGCAGTATTTT.

The V and J genes are TRBV4-1 and TRBJ2-1; 11 nucleotides align to TRBD2. J lost 9 bases, V lost 4 bases, and 8 bases had no gene match. The CDR3 extends over 15 amino acids. The V gene's germline CDR1 is MGHRA and CDR2 YSYEKL. The CDR3 DNA is TGCGCCAGCAGCCCTTGGGGGACTAGCGGTGTTGAGCAGTTCTTC. Translated, it gives CASSPWGTSGVEQFF.

The genes are TRBV2 and TRBJ1-1, with D unclear. The germline V and J ends were trimmed by 6 bases and 1 base, with 12 bases remaining between them. Germline CDR1 reads SNHLY; CDR2 reads FYNNEI. This CDR3 has 14 amino acids. The CDR3 here is CASRKEKQNTEAFF. For the CDR3, the DNA is TGTGCCAGCAGGAAAGAGAAGCAGAACACTGAAGCTTTCTTT.

The rearrangement links TRBV6-6 to TRBJ1-1, with unresolved D. The CDR3 totals 11 residues. V lost 6 bases, J lost 5 bases, and 7 bases lay in between. Per germline, CDR1 MNHNY and CDR2 SVGAGI (reference sequence). Here the CDR3 DNA reads TGTGCCAGCAGCCGGAGGACTGAAGCTTTCTTT. As protein: CASSRRTEAFF.

The chain carries TRBV18 and TRBJ2-1, with D possibly being TRBD2 (5 bases). Germline CDR1 and CDR2: KGHSH and LQKENI. V lost 1 base, J lost 4 bases, and 23 bases lay in between. The CDR3 sequence is 19 residues long. CDR3 sequence reads: CASSPQERTSEGTYNEQFF. CDR3 in DNA: TGTGCCAGCTCACCACAAGAACGCACTAGTGAAGGAACGTACAATGAGCAGTTCTTC. Full variable domain (missing parts from reference TRBV18 and TRBJ2-1): NAGVMQNPRHLVRRRGQEARLRCSPMKGHSHVYWYRQLPEEGLKFMVYLQKENIIDESGMPKERFSAEFPKEGPSILRIQQVVRGDSAAYFCASSPQERTSEGTYNEQFFGPGTRLTVL.

The genes are TRBV27 and TRBJ2-7, with D unclear. V was trimmed by 2 bases and J by 2 bases, leaving 16 bases between them. The CDR3 has 16 residues. Germline V lookup: CDR1 MNHEY, CDR2 SMNVEV (reference sequence). CDR3 DNA sequence: TGTGCCAGCAGTTTAAGGCCACAGAGTAGTCCCTACGAGCAGTACTTC. Translating it yields CASSLRPQSSPYEQYF.

The rearrangement joins TRBV11-2 to TRBJ2-1; perhaps TRBD1 as D (6 bases). The germline V gene encodes CDR1 SGHAT and CDR2 FQNNGV. V lost 5 bases to trimming and J lost 2 bases, with 16 bases between them. The CDR3 runs 16 residues. CDR3 amino acids: CASSKLRGRTYNEQFF. DNA for the CDR3: TGTGCCAGCAGCAAGCTCAGGGGTCGGACCTACAATGAGCAGTTCTTC. Complete variable domain (other parts from reference TRBV11-2 and TRBJ2-1): EAGVAQSPRYKIIEKRQSVAFWCNPISGHATLYWYQQILGQGPKLLIQFQNNGVVDDSQLPKDRFSAERLKGVDSTLKIQPAKLEDSAVYLCASSKLRGRTYNEQFFGPGTRLTVL.

The chain's CDR3 is CASSVGGSDTQYF. In DNA form, the CDR3 reads TGTGCCAGCAGCGTAGGAGGGTCAGATACGCAGTATTTT. V is TRBV9 and J is TRBJ2-3, with a weak D call TRBD2 (5 bases). The germline gives CDR1 SGDLS, CDR2 YYNGEE. The CDR3 covers 13 residues. The ends were cut back, 0 bases at V and 4 bases at J, with 6 bases in the middle.

The chain has TRBV6-5 and TRBJ2-7; 8 bases match TRBD1. This CDR3 is built from 16 residues. Germline V gene lookup returns CDR1 MNHEY and CDR2 SVGAGI. The ends lost 0 bases at V and 2 bases at J; junction bases unmatched: 6. The CDR3 DNA reads as TGTGCCAGCAGTTACTCGATTAGGACAGGGCCCTACGAGCAGTACTTC. Its protein product is CASSYSIRTGPYEQYF.

The gene calls are TRBV30 and TRBJ1-2, with 7 nucleotides matching TRBD1. There are 15 residues in the CDR3. Germline CDR1 reads GTSNPN; CDR2 reads SVGIG (reference sequence). V shed 2 bases, J shed 0 bases, and the junction held 6 bases outside the gene matches. The CDR3 protein is CAWSPGTASNYGYTF. CDR3 DNA sequence: TGTGCCTGGAGTCCCGGGACAGCTTCTAACTATGGCTACACCTTC.

The chain is built from TRBV11-2 and TRBJ1-1; TRBD1 agrees at 7 bases. The CDR3 is made up of 15 amino acids. Per germline, CDR1 SGHAT and CDR2 FQNNGV. Losses at the gene ends were 2 bases for V and 5 bases for J; bases not matched to a gene: 8. The chain's CDR3 is CASSLTTGKGTEAFF. The CDR3 DNA sequence: TGTGCCAGCAGCTTAACGACAGGGAAGGGAACTGAAGCTTTCTTT.

The chain recombines TRBV5-1 with TRBJ1-1; tentatively, D is TRBD1 (6 bases). CDR1 and CDR2 from the germline V gene are SGHRS and YFSETQ. This CDR3 comprises 12 residues. V was shortened by 7 bases and J by 3 bases, with 10 bases between the two germline ends. In DNA, the CDR3 is TGCGCCAGCGGGACATCTTACACTGAAGCTTTCTTT. Amino acid sequence: CASGTSYTEAFF.

This clone has only a few counts. This chain uses TRBV19 with TRBJ2-7; 9 nucleotides line up with TRBD1. Trimming took 7 bases from V and 4 from J; bases not matched to a gene: 8. CDR3 length: 14 residues. From germline, CDR1 is LNHDA and CDR2 SQIVND (reference sequence). The CDR3 sequence: CASTPRDRVYEQYF. The DNA of the CDR3 is TGTGCCAGTACCCCCCGGGACAGGGTATACGAGCAGTACTTC. Combining the CDR3 with reference TRBV19 and TRBJ2-7 gives the whole variable domain DGGITQSPKYLFRKEGQNVTLSCEQNLNHDAMYWYRQDPGQGLRLIYYSQIVNDFQKGDIAEGYSVSREKKESFPLTVTSAQKNPTAFYLCASTPRDRVYEQYFGPGTRLTVT.

The chain uses TRBV5-6 and TRBJ2-1; D perhaps matches TRBD1 (6 bases). The CDR3 covers 17 residues. Trimming removed 3 bases from V and 3 bases from J, with 19 bases in between. Per the germline V gene, CDR1 is SGHDT and CDR2 is YYEEEE. CDR3 loop: CASSSKRAQGNYNEQFF. As DNA, the CDR3 is TGTGCCAGCAGCTCGAAGAGAGCCCAGGGGAACTACAATGAGCAGTTCTTC.

With respect to this clone: Other nucleotide sequences from this sample produce the same CDR3. The gene calls are TRBV28 and TRBJ2-7, with 10 bases that match TRBD2. The CDR3 loop spans 13 amino acids. Germline CDR1 and CDR2: MDHEN and SYDVKM. V lost 5 bases and J lost 4; bases outside the gene matches: 2. CDR3 nucleotides: TGTGCCAGCAGTCTAGCGGGAGCTTACGAGCAGTACTTC. The encoded protein is CASSLAGAYEQYF.

This chain uses TRBV29-1 with TRBJ2-1; 8 nucleotides align to TRBD1. The V segment lost 1 base and the J segment 4 bases; nucleotides outside the gene matches: 9. The CDR3 contains 16 residues. The germline V gene has CDR1 SQVTM and CDR2 ANQGSEA. This chain's CDR3 is CSVEGGAGGWYNEQFF. The CDR3, as DNA: TGCAGCGTTGAAGGGGGGGCAGGGGGCTGGTACAATGAGCAGTTCTTC.

The chain's CDR3 is CASSQAGGVNQPQHF. In DNA form, the CDR3 reads TGTGCCAGCAGCCAAGCAGGGGGCGTCAATCAGCCCCAGCATTTT. This chain connects TRBV4-2 to TRBJ1-5; 8 bases match TRBD1. The CDR3 loop spans 15 amino acids. CDR1 is LGHNA, CDR2 YNFKEQ, per germline. With V trimmed by 1 base and J by 3 bases, 2 bases remained unmatched.

V is TRBV15 and J is TRBJ1-2, with TRBD1 identical over 7 bases. V gave up 0 bases and J gave up 8 bases; unmatched junction bases: 6. The germline gives CDR1 LNHNV, CDR2 YYDKDF (reference sequence). The CDR3 extends over 14 amino acids. The CDR3 loop reads CATSREKQGGGYTF. In DNA form, the CDR3 reads TGTGCCACCAGCAGAGAGAAGCAGGGGGGAGGCTACACCTTC.

The J gene is TRBJ1-2, the V gene TRBV28, with D possibly being TRBD1 (6 bases). This CDR3 is 17 amino acids long. Trimming cost V 4 bases and J 4 bases, with 22 bases left between them. CDR1 MDHEN and CDR2 SYDVKM come from the germline V gene. This chain's CDR3 is CASSSFPPTEGGYGYTF. For the CDR3, the DNA is TGTGCCAGCAGTTCCTTTCCACCGACGGAAGGGGGCTATGGCTACACCTTC.

The chain is built from TRBV27 and TRBJ2-7, with D unresolved. CDR1 and CDR2 (germline): MNHEY, SMNVEV (reference sequence). This CDR3 is 13 amino acids long. The V and J ends lost 3 bases and 1 base respectively, with 7 bases between them. Here the CDR3 DNA reads TGTGCCAGCAGTTTGAGGAGATCCTACGAGCAGTACTTC. Translation gives CASSLRRSYEQYF.

The chain recombines TRBV5-1 with TRBJ2-7; 9 bases match TRBD1. Germline trimming cut 2 bases from V and 0 bases from J; bases unmatched to any gene: 6. The CDR3 sequence is 16 residues long. Germline V gene sequence: CDR1 SGHRS, CDR2 YFSETQ. CDR3 region: CASSLQGATSSYEQYF. As DNA, the CDR3 is TGCGCCAGCAGCTTACAGGGGGCGACCAGCTCCTACGAGCAGTACTTC.

The J gene is TRBJ2-1, the V gene TRBV29-1; 10 bases are shared with TRBD2. CDR1 is SQVTM and CDR2 is ANQGSEA in the germline V gene. After removal of 3 bases from V and 10 bases from J, the junction contained 9 bases not matched to a gene. The CDR3 is 14 residues long. The CDR3 coding sequence is TGCAGCGTTGACTTCCTAGCGGGAGCGGGGGAGCAGTTCTTC. As protein: CSVDFLAGAGEQFF.